The following is a T cell receptor beta chain sequence with its context. This CDR3 is 13 amino acids long. V gave up 7 bases and J gave up 6 bases; unmatched junction bases: 6. CDR1 and CDR2 from the germline V gene are LNHNV and YYDKDF (reference sequence). The sample is drawn from a study of blood T cell repertoires in COVID-19. Study information: Material from acute and convalescent COVID-19 was sourced from the United States, Italy and Spain. Nucleic acid was either cDNA or gDNA, and it came from T cells, B-cell-depleted T cells, or PBMCs.

In the original processing: Using reference gene primer amplification, nucleated cell counts were estimated. Using immunoSEQ multiplex PCR, the repertoire was profiled, and TCRdb retains in-frame clones only, with some absent. For V, J and clone size, that table is used; D and trimming come from the DNA. The data hold roughly 300,000 clones, with 88% observed a single time. Sequenced sample: peripheral blood. V gene TRBV15 combines with J gene TRBJ2-7, with 10 bases identical to TRBD1. The source of this sequence is a young man with active or convalescent COVID-19. CDR3: CATTRDRGSEQYF. In nucleotides, the CDR3 is TGTGCCACCACCAGGGACAGGGGCAGCGAGCAGTACTTC.